The 26 T cell receptor beta chains below come from one sample, sequenced in a study of T cell repertoires in aging, cancer and after chemotherapy. Amplification of TCR beta used genomic DNA extracted from peripheral blood. Rearranged V-D-J TRB sequences were amplified with a mixed TRB-A/B primer pool. A single record per CDR3 protein comes from TCRdb applying MiXCR to the multiplex PCR reads. The sample gives around 10,000 distinct CDR3 sequences, approximately 30% of which show up once; 3.2% is in the top ten. Sequencing was done on a sample of blood. Every receptor here comes from a human donor in good health.

As concerns this clonotype: The junction and the germline gene differ at one end; a read error may be behind it. The chain links TRBV7-4 to TRBJ1-4; no firm D call. CDR3 size: 17 residues. Looked up from germline, CDR1 is SGHVT and CDR2 is SQSDAQ. CDR3 loop: CASILVRQQATNEKLFF. The CDR3, as DNA: TGTGCCAGCATCTTAGTCCGGCAGCAAGCAACTAATGAAAAACTGTTTTTT.

This clonotype came up a few times. The rearrangement links TRBV27 to TRBJ2-1; D unclear. The CDR3 runs to 11 residues. The germline V and J ends were trimmed by 3 bases and 5 bases, with 2 bases remaining between them. In germline, CDR1 is MNHEY, CDR2 SMNVEV (reference sequence). CDR3 sequence reads: CASSFHNEQFF. The CDR3 region has the DNA TGTGCCAGCAGTTTTCACAATGAGCAGTTCTTC.

In its sample, this clonotype was seen a few times. The chain is built from TRBV5-1 and TRBJ2-7; D gene ambiguous. V was pared by 0 bases and J by 3 bases, with 13 bases between. Per germline, CDR1 SGHRS and CDR2 YFSETQ. The CDR3 contains 15 residues. This CDR3 reads CASSLEAVSIYEQYF. CDR3 DNA sequence: TGCGCCAGCAGCTTGGAGGCGGTGTCAATCTACGAGCAGTACTTC.

The table lists this clonotype with a few counts. This chain connects TRBV20-1 to TRBJ1-2, with D possibly being TRBD1 (5 bases). Trimming took off 0 bases at V and 0 bases at J, with 14 bases between the two ends. The CDR3 length is 16 residues. CDR1 is DFQATT, CDR2 SNEGSKA, per germline (reference sequence). The DNA of the CDR3 is TGCAGTGCTAGAGAACCGGGACTCCTAGCTAACTATGGCTACACCTTC. This encodes CSAREPGLLANYGYTF.

The chain carries TRBV18 and TRBJ2-7; D remains ambiguous. V lost 0 bases and J 0 bases, leaving 3 bases between the germline ends. CDR1 and CDR2 from the germline V gene are KGHSH and LQKENI. The length of the CDR3 is 13 residues. CDR3 in amino acids: CASSPPSSYEQYF. The CDR3, as DNA: TGTGCCAGCTCACCACCGAGCTCCTACGAGCAGTACTTC.

By its share, this clonotype is medium-sized (0.01 to 0.1%). This chain uses TRBV18 with TRBJ2-6; 7 nucleotides match TRBD1. The CDR3 sequence is 17 residues long. From germline, CDR1 is KGHSH and CDR2 LQKENI. Losses at the gene ends were 4 bases for V and 1 base for J; bases not matched to a gene: 7. CDR3 in amino acids: CASSRGQAASGANVLTF. CDR3 bases: TGTGCCAGCTCACGAGGACAGGCGGCTTCTGGGGCCAACGTCCTGACTTTC.

The chain links TRBV6-5 to TRBJ1-5, with 7 bases matching TRBD1. From germline, CDR1 is MNHEY and CDR2 SVGAGI. Trimming took 5 bases from V and 3 from J; bases not matched to a gene: 19. This CDR3 comprises 19 residues. This chain's CDR3 is CASSPGGFLTGRANQPQHF. CDR3 DNA: TGTGCCAGCAGTCCCGGGGGATTCCTGACAGGGAGAGCCAATCAGCCCCAGCATTTT.

CDR3 in DNA: TGCAGTGCTAGCCGGAACCCCTTCTATAATTCACCCCTCCACTTT. Encoded protein: CSASRNPFYNSPLHF. The chain recombines TRBV20-1 with TRBJ1-6; the D is unclear. This CDR3 spans 15 amino acids. Trimming stripped 3 bases from V and 3 bases from J, with 12 bases between. Germline CDR1 reads DFQATT; CDR2 reads SNEGSKA (reference sequence).

This chain links TRBV7-2 with TRBJ2-3; D gene uncertain. Germline V gives CDR1 SGHTA, CDR2 FQGNSA. This CDR3 comprises 13 residues. Trimming removed 4 bases at V and 10 bases at J, with 15 bases between. CDR3 amino acids: CASSSQLFNAQYF. Written as DNA, the CDR3 is TGTGCCAGCAGCTCACAACTATTCAATGCGCAGTATTTT.

The sample holds a few counts of this clonotype. The chain carries TRBV7-9 and TRBJ1-2, with 8 bases matching TRBD1. V shed 1 base, J shed 3 bases, and the junction held 13 bases outside the gene matches. CDR3 length equals 18 residues. The V gene's germline CDR1 is SEHNR and CDR2 FQNEAQ (reference sequence). Written as DNA, the CDR3 is TGTGCCAGCAGCTTAGGTGTGGGCAGGGGGCGTATGGACTATGGCTACACCTTC. Protein product: CASSLGVGRGRMDYGYTF.

This clonotype was observed a few times. The chain recombines TRBV10-3 with TRBJ1-2; 7 positions match TRBD1. The germline V gene encodes CDR1 ENHRY and CDR2 SYGVKD. The V gene end was trimmed by 8 bases and the J gene end by 0 bases; junction bases not matched to a gene: 9. The CDR3 extends over 15 amino acids. CDR3 in DNA: TGTGCCATCCGTCGGGACAGCACCGCTAACTATGGCTACACCTTC. Protein sequence: CAIRRDSTANYGYTF.

This clonotype came up a few times. The gene calls are TRBV5-4 and TRBJ1-5; D perhaps matches TRBD1 (5 bases). The germline gives CDR1 SGHNT, CDR2 YYREEE (reference sequence). V lost 4 bases, J lost 4 bases, and 15 bases lay in between. CDR3 size: 15 residues. The chain's CDR3 is CASSAKGTVNQPQHF. For the CDR3, the DNA is TGTGCCAGCAGCGCGAAAGGGACGGTGAATCAGCCCCAGCATTTT.

To note about this clonotype: A much more abundant neighbour one base away suggests this may be a read error. V usage is TRBV19 and J usage is TRBJ1-5; perhaps TRBD1 as D (5 bases). The CDR3 is 13 residues long. Germline V gene data show CDR1 as LNHDA and CDR2 as SQIVND (reference sequence). DNA of the CDR3: TGTGCCAGTAGTGCAGGGCTTGGTCAGACCCAGCATTTT. It yields the protein CASSAGLGQTQHF.

About this clonotype itself: Sequence at one end of the junction differs from germline and may be a read error. V gene TRBV6-4 combines with J gene TRBJ2-4; unclear D gene. The DNA end is more similar to TRBJ2-7, so the J call may be wrong. The germline V gene encodes CDR1 MRHNA and CDR2 SNTAGT. The CDR3 totals 13 residues. The CDR3 region is CASSYSGAIEQYF. The CDR3 region has the DNA TGTGCCAGCAGTTACTCAGGAGCCATCGAGCAGTACTTC.

This chain links TRBV6-1 with TRBJ1-2; 10 bases match TRBD1. This CDR3 region has 15 residues. Germline V CDR1 and CDR2: MNHNS, SASEGT. With V trimmed by 5 bases and J by 4 bases, 7 bases remained unmatched. DNA of the CDR3: TGTGCCAGCAGTACCCGGGACAGGGGCTTCTATGGCTACACCTTC. As protein: CASSTRDRGFYGYTF.

This clonotype is medium-sized. The chain has TRBV19 and TRBJ1-2; D perhaps matches TRBD1 (5 bases). V was cut by 3 bases and J by 4 bases, with 12 bases left in between. The CDR3 length is 14 residues. The germline V gene encodes CDR1 LNHDA and CDR2 SQIVND (reference sequence). This CDR3 reads CASSIVTASYGYTF. As DNA, the CDR3 is TGTGCCAGTAGTATCGTGACAGCTTCCTATGGCTACACCTTC.

The chain has TRBV19 and TRBJ1-5; TRBD1 might be the D (6 bases). With 6 bases removed from V and 0 bases from J, the gap between germline ends came to 12 bases. Germline V lookup: CDR1 LNHDA, CDR2 SQIVND (reference sequence). The CDR3 extends over 15 amino acids. This CDR3 reads CASSRQDYSNQPQHF. In DNA form, the CDR3 reads TGTGCCAGTAGCCGACAGGATTATAGCAATCAGCCCCAGCATTTT.

This clonotype was counted between two and nine times. The gene calls are TRBV6-6 and TRBJ1-2; 8 nucleotides line up with TRBD1. With 2 bases clipped from V and 1 base from J, the junction kept 3 bases outside the gene matches. The CDR3 is made up of 15 amino acids. The V gene's germline CDR1 is MNHNY and CDR2 SVGAGI (reference sequence). This chain's CDR3 is CASSYGTGDNYGYTF. The CDR3 region has the DNA TGTGCCAGCAGTTACGGGACAGGAGATAACTATGGCTACACCTTC.

Notes on this clonotype: Germline and junction disagree at one end, which may indicate a read error. This chain connects TRBV18 to TRBJ1-5; possibly TRBD1 for D (6 bases). The CDR3 loop spans 16 amino acids. CDR1 is KGHSH and CDR2 is LQKENI in the germline V gene. The CDR3 region is CASSPQGWVGNQPQHF. The CDR3 DNA is TGTGCCAGCTCCCCACAGGGTTGGGTGGGCAATCAGCCCCAGCATTTT.

J is TRBJ1-3 and V is TRBV12-3 or TRBV12-4; D might be TRBD1 (5 bases). V lost 7 bases and J 0 bases, leaving 10 bases between the germline ends. There are 14 residues in the CDR3. The CDR3 protein is CASNTGSSGNTIYF. CDR3 nucleotide sequence: TGTGCCAGCAACACAGGATCCTCTGGAAACACCATATATTTT.

This clonotype was seen more than once but under ten times. The gene calls are TRBV6-2 or TRBV6-3 and TRBJ2-3; TRBD1 aligns across 7 bases. CDR1 and CDR2 (germline): MNHEY, SVGEGT. This CDR3 comprises 15 residues. J gave up 0 bases and V 7 bases, and 7 bases lay outside the gene matches. The CDR3 DNA reads as TGTGCCAGCAAACCGGACAGGCCCAGCACAGATACGCAGTATTTT. Translation gives CASKPDRPSTDTQYF.

This clonotype was seen more than once but under ten times. This chain connects TRBV30 to TRBJ2-7; TRBD2 agrees at 9 bases. Germline lookup yields CDR1 GTSNPN and CDR2 SVGIG (reference sequence). With V trimmed by 4 bases and J by 5 bases, 12 bases remained unmatched. This CDR3 region has 15 residues. The DNA for the CDR3 is TGTGCCTGGAAGACGGCGGGGGGGCAGTCACACGAGCAGTACTTC. Amino acids: CAWKTAGGQSHEQYF.

Only a few counts were recorded for this clonotype. CDR3 in DNA: TGTGCCAGCAGTTTATCGACCGGACAGGGGGTACAGCCCCAGCATTTT. Protein sequence: CASSLSTGQGVQPQHF. The chain is built from TRBV27 and TRBJ1-5; 10 bases agree with TRBD1. The CDR3 covers 16 residues. Per the germline V gene, CDR1 is MNHEY and CDR2 is SMNVEV (reference sequence). The ends lost 0 bases at V and 7 bases at J; junction bases unmatched: 6.

This chain uses TRBV29-1 with TRBJ2-7, with 9 bases aligning to TRBD2. CDR1 is SQVTM and CDR2 is ANQGSEA in the germline V gene. The CDR3 runs to 12 residues. J gave up 6 bases and V 4 bases, and 4 bases lay outside the gene matches. CDR3 sequence reads: CSVVETSGEQYF. The CDR3 nucleotides read TGCAGCGTTGTTGAGACTAGCGGCGAGCAGTACTTC.

This clonotype was picked up a small number of times. This chain connects TRBV11-3 to TRBJ1-2, with D unresolved. The CDR3 covers 14 residues. Germline lookup yields CDR1 SGHNT and CDR2 YENEEA. Trimming removed 1 base at V and 8 bases at J, with 14 bases between. CDR3 residues: CASSLVGRERGYTF. CDR3 nucleotide sequence: TGTGCCAGCAGCTTAGTCGGGCGGGAGAGAGGCTACACCTTC.

This clonotype was detected only a few times. The gene calls are TRBV6-1 and TRBJ2-7; weak D call: TRBD2 (5 bases). CDR1 and CDR2 from the germline V gene are MNHNS and SASEGT. Between the trimmed V and J ends, which lost 6 bases and 0 bases, there was a span of 12 bases. This CDR3 region has 14 residues. In DNA, the CDR3 is TGTGCCAGCAGCGATAGCAGCGGCTCCTACGAGCAGTACTTC. It specifies CASSDSSGSYEQYF.